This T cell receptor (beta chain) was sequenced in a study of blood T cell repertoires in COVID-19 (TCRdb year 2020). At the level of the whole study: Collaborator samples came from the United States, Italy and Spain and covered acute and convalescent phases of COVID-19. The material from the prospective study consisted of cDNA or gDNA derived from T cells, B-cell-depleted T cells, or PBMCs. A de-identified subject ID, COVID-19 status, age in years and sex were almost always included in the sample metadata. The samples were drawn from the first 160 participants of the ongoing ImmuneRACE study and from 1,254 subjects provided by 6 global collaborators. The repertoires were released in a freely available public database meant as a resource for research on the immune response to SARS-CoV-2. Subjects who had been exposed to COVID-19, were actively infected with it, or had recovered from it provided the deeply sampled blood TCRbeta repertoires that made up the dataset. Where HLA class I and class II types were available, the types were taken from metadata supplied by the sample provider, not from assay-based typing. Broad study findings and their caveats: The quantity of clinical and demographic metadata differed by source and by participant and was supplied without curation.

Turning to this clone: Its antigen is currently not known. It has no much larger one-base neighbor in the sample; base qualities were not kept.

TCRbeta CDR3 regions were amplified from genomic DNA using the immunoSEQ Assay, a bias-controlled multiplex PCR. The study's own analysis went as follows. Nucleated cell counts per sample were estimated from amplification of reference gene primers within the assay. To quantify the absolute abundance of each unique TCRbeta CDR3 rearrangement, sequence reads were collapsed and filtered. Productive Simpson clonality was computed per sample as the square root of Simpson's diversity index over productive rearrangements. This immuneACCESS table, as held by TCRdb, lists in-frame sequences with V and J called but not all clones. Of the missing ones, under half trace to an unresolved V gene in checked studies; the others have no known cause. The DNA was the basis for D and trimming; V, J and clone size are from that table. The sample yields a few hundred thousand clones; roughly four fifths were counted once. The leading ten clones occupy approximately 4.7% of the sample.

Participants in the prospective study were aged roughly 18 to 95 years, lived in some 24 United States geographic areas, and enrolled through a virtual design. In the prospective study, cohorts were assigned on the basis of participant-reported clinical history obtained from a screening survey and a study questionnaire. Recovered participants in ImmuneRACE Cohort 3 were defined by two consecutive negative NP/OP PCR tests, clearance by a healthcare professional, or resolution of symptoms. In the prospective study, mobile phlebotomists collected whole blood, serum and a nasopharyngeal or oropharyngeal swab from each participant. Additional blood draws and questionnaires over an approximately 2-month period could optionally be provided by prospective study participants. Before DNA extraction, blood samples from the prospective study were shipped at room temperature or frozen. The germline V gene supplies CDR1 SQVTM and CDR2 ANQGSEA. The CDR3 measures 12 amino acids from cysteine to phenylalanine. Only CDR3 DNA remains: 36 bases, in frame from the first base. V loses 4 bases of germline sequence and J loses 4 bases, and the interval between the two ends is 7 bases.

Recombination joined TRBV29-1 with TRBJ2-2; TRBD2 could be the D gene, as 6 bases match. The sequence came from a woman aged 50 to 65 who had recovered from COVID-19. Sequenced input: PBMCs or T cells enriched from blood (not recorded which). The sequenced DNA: TGCAGCGTTGCGCGGGGCACCGGGGAGCTGTTTTTT. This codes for CSVARGTGELFF.